The 9 T cell receptor beta chains reported below all come from one sample, sequenced in a study of regulatory T cells in long-lasting Graves disease. For TCR beta, libraries came from iRepertoire HTBI primers and Arm-PCR of CDR3 regions. TCRdb processed the multiplex PCR reads anew with MiXCR; each CDR3 protein has one entry. Here the sample spans 510,000 or so distinct CDR3 sequences, about 12% being singletons. Time point: newly diagnosed GD, antithyroid drugs for less than 3 months. PBMC-derived RNA was used for the TCR library. These sequences were also reported in another study, on T cells in Graves' hyperthyroidism and ophthalmopathy.

The sequenced sample was peripheral blood mononuclear cells (PBMCs), obtained at new diagnosis, from a patient treated with antithyroid drugs. The source is a woman in her 30s with Graves disease.

This chain connects TRBV19 to TRBJ1-4; D not certain. The germline CDR1 and CDR2 sequences are LNHDA and SQIVND (reference sequence). The CDR3 is 15 residues long. The V and J ends lost 3 bases and 1 base respectively, with 9 bases between them. CDR3 loop: CASSIPPGTNEKLFF. The CDR3 region has the DNA TGTGCCAGTAGTATCCCCCCTGGAACTAATGAAAAACTGTTTTTT.

The chain uses TRBV4-1 and TRBJ2-1; D not certain. Between the trimmed V and J ends, which lost 0 bases and 11 bases, there was a span of 8 bases. The CDR3 has 12 residues. Germline-derived CDR1 and CDR2 are MGHRA and YSYEKL. CDR3 protein: CASSQEGTKQFF. CDR3 sequence (DNA): TGCGCCAGCAGCCAAGAAGGTACAAAGCAGTTCTTC.

In its sample, this clonotype was seen many times. The rearrangement joins TRBV20-1 to TRBJ2-7; 11 bases line up with TRBD2. CDR1 is DFQATT and CDR2 is SNEGSKA in the germline V gene (reference sequence). The CDR3 covers 14 residues. After removal of 8 bases from V and 1 base from J, the junction contained 7 bases not matched to a gene. This chain's CDR3 is CSTYRLAGSYEQYF. CDR3 bases: TGCAGTACATATCGACTAGCGGGGTCCTACGAGCAGTACTTC.

Notes on this clonotype: This may stem from a read error, because a much larger clone lies one nucleotide away. It is likely a read error, because the conserved phenylalanine at the end of the CDR3 is missing. This chain uses TRBV2 with TRBJ1-5; 7 positions match TRBD1. The junction had 8 bases not matched to a gene; V was cut back by 6 bases and J by 9 bases. This CDR3 comprises 13 residues. Germline values: CDR1 SNHLY, CDR2 FYNNEI. The CDR3 spells CASSTGVVMPQHL. The CDR3 DNA follows: TGTGCCAGCAGCACAGGGGTTGTAATGCCCCAGCATCTT.

This chain joins TRBV27 and TRBJ1-4, with 8 positions matching TRBD1. V was pared by 6 bases and J by 6 bases, with 15 bases of the junction left unmatched. Germline V gene data show CDR1 as MNHEY and CDR2 as SMNVEV (reference sequence). The length of the CDR3 is 17 residues. The CDR3 bases are TGTGCCAGCAGCCCAATCTGGTTCGGACAGGGAGATGAAAAACTGTTTTTT. It is translated as CASSPIWFGQGDEKLFF.

This clonotype was detected ten times or more. V gene TRBV20-1 combines with J gene TRBJ2-1; 9 bases match TRBD2. This CDR3 is 15 amino acids long. Looked up from germline, CDR1 is DFQATT and CDR2 is SNEGSKA (reference sequence). J gave up 3 bases and V 5 bases, and 8 bases lay outside the gene matches. CDR3: CSAPGTSRYYNEQFF. CDR3 nucleotide sequence: TGCAGTGCTCCCGGGACTAGCAGATACTACAATGAGCAGTTCTTC.

This clonotype came up many times. The V gene is TRBV5-8, the J gene TRBJ2-1, with D maybe TRBD2 (6 bases). The DNA end favors TRBJ2-5, so the J call may be wrong. CDR1 and CDR2 from the germline V gene are SGHTS and YDEGEE. The CDR3 consists of 18 residues. CDR3 DNA: TGTGCCAGCAGCCCCTCGTTTATGGGGGGAGGCTTCCAAGAGACCCAGTACTTC. It is translated as CASSPSFMGGGFQETQYF.

This clonotype was counted ten times or more. The chain uses TRBV20-1 and TRBJ1-1; unclear D gene. Germline-derived CDR1 and CDR2 are DFQATT and SNEGSKA (reference sequence). This CDR3 contains 15 residues. Trimming shortened V by 0 bases and J by 4 bases, and 15 bases separated the two germline ends. CDR3 residues: CSAREAIGSGTEAFF. CDR3 DNA: TGCAGTGCTAGAGAGGCGATCGGAAGCGGCACTGAAGCTTTCTTT.

This clonotype was recorded many times. The chain links TRBV4-1 to TRBJ1-6, with D possibly matching TRBD1 (5 bases). The CDR3 loop spans 15 amino acids. Trimming removed 2 bases from V and 9 bases from J, with 14 bases in between. Germline CDR1 reads MGHRA; CDR2 reads YSYEKL. CDR3 sequence reads: CASSQRAGTASPLHF. CDR3 nucleotides: TGCGCCAGCAGCCAAAGGGCCGGGACTGCTTCACCCCTCCACTTT.